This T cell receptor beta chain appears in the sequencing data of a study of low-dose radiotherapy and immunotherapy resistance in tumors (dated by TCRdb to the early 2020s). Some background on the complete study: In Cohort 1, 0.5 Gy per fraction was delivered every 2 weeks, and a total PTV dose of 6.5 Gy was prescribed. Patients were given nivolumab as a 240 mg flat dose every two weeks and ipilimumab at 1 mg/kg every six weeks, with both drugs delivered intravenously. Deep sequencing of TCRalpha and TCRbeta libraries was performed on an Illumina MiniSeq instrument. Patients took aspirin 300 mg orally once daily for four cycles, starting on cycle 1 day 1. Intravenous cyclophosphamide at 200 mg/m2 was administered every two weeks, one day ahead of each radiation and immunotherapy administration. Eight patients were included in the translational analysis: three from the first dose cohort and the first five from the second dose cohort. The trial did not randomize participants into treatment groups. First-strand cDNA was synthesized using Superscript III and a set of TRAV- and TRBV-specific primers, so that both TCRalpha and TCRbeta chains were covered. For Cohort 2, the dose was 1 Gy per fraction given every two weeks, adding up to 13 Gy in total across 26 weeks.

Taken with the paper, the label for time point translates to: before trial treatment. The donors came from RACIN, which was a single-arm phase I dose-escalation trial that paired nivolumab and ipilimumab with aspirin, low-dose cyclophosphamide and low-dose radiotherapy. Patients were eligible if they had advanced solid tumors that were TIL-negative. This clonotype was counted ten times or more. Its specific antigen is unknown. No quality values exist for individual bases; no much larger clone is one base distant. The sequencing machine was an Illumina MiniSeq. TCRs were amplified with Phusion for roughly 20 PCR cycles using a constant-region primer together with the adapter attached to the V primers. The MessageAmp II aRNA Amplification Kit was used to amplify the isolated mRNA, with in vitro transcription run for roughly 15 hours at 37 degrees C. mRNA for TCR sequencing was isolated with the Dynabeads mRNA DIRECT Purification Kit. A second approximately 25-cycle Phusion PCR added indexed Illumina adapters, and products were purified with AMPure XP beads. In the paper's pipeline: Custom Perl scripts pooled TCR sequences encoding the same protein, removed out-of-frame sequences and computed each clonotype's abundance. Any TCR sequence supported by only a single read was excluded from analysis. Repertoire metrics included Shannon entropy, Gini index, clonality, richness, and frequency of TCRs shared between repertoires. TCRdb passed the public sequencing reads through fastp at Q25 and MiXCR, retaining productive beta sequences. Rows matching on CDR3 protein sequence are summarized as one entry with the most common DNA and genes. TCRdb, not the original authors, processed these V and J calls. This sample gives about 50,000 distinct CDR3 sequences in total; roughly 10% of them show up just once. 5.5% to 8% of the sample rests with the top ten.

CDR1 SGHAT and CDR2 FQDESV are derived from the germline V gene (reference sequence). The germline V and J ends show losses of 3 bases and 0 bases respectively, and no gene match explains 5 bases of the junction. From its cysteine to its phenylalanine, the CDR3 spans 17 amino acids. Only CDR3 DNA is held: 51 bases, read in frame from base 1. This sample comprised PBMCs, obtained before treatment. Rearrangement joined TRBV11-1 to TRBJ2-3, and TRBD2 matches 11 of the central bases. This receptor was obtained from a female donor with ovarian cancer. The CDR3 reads CASSLMTSGASTDTQYF. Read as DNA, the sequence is TGTGCCAGCAGCTTGATGACTAGCGGGGCTAGCACAGATACGCAGTATTTT.